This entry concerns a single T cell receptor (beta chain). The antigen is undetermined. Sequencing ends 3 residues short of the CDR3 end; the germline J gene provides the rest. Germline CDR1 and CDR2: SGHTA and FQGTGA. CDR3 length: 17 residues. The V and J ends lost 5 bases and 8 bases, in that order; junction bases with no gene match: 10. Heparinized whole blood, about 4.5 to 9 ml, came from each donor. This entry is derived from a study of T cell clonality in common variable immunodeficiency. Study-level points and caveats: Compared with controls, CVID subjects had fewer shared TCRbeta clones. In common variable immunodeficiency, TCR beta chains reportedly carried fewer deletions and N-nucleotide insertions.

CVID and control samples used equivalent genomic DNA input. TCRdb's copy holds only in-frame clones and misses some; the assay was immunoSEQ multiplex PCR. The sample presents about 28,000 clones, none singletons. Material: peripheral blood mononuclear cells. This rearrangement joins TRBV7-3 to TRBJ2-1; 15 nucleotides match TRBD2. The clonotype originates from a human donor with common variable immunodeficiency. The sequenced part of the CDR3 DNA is TGTGCCAGCAGCGCGGGACTAGCGGGGGGCCGCGGGGATGAG. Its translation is CASSAGLAGGRGDE. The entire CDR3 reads CASSAGLAGGRGDEQFF.